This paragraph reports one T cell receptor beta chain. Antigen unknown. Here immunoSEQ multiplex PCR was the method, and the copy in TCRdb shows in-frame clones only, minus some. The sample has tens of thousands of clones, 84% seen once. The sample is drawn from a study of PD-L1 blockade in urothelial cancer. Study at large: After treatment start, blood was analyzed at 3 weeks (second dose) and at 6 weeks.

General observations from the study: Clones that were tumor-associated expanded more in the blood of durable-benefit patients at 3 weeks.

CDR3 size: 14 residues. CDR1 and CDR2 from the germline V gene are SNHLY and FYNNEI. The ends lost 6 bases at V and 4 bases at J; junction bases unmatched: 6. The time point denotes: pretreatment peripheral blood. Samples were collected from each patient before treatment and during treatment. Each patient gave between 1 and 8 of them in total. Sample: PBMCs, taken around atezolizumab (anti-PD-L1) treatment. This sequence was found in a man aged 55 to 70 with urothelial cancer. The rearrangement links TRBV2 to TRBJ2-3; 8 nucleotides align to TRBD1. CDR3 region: CASSGTGGADTQYF. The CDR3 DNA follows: TGTGCCAGCAGCGGGACAGGCGGGGCAGATACGCAGTATTTT.